A selection of T cell receptor beta chains follows, all from one sample in a study of CD8+CD57+ T cells in acquired aplastic anemia. One entry per CDR3 protein, called by TCRdb with MiXCR from the reads. The table includes about 190,000 distinct CDR3 sequences, around 59% detected once. Sequencing was done on a sample of sorted CD4+, CD8+, or CD8+CD57+ T cells (not recorded which) from PBMCs. Receptors were obtained from a human donor in good health, serving as a control. Each CDR3 is given without its conserved first and last residue. A D gene is named only where the DNA matches it firmly. Clone size is given for some rows only: seen once, a few or many times, or a class if the clone is expanded.

ASSQDSSYEQY,NA,few,TRBJ2-7,TRBV9
AISEPSTSGIHQY,TRBD2,NA,TRBJ2-7,TRBV10-3
ATSDPQGAADTQY,TRBD1,NA,TRBJ2-3,TRBV24-1
AISGDRTGGELF,NA,NA,TRBJ2-2,TRBV10-3
SVGRTLDEQY,NA,NA,TRBJ2-7,TRBV29-1
ASSIGLAGGILSTDTQY,TRBD2,NA,TRBJ2-3,TRBV19
ASSSGLAGIEQF,TRBD2,many,TRBJ2-1,TRBV7-9
ASSMRQGMNTEAF,TRBD1,many,TRBJ1-1,TRBV7-9
SVETGFYEQY,NA,once,TRBJ2-7,TRBV29-1
ASSEPSGPRKAEAF,NA,NA,TRBJ1-1,TRBV9
ASSKAGANVLT,NA,many,TRBJ2-6,TRBV2
ASSLVWEGTEAS,NA,once,TRBJ1-1,TRBV7-2
ASSGAAGNTEAF,NA,NA,TRBJ1-1,TRBV7-9
ASSPVTGTGANVLT,NA,many,TRBJ2-6,TRBV5-4
AGSLLGGGAPTDTQY,TRBD2,NA,TRBJ2-3,TRBV7-2
ASSLASTGHEQY,TRBD1,NA,TRBJ2-7,TRBV7-9
SVADRHYGYT,NA,few,TRBJ1-2,TRBV29-1
ASSLGTHTVTDTQY,NA,many,TRBJ2-3,TRBV5-1
SARDSTGGVGTEAF,TRBD1,NA,TRBJ1-1,TRBV20-1
ATSRFLAGEQF,TRBD2,once,TRBJ2-1,TRBV15
ASSPASGSSYEQY,TRBD2,once,TRBJ2-7,TRBV6-5
ASSLMTQGTEAF,NA,many,TRBJ1-1,TRBV7-9
ASSQDPAGKYEQY,NA,NA,TRBJ2-7,TRBV4-2
ASSPYRPGANVLT,NA,many,TRBJ2-6,TRBV6-2/TRBV6-3
ASSPRTVSSYNEQF,NA,NA,TRBJ2-1,TRBV19
ASSAGVSYNSPLH,NA,NA,TRBJ1-6,TRBV6-9
SLDRGQGGETQY,TRBD1,NA,TRBJ2-5,TRBV29-1
ASTHGPGTGRDQPQH,NA,NA,TRBJ1-5,TRBV28
ASNSGQGNSPLH,TRBD1,many,TRBJ1-6,TRBV19
ASSPRTGGAQETQY,TRBD1,few,TRBJ2-5,TRBV7-6
ASSPRTAVNTEAF,NA,NA,TRBJ1-1,TRBV2
ASSGLSGGTGELF,TRBD2,NA,TRBJ2-2,TRBV9
ASSLDSNSPLH,NA,many,TRBJ1-6,TRBV7-2
ASSVFAGPSTEAF,NA,NA,TRBJ1-1,TRBV9
ASSLGPQGKYEQY,NA,NA,TRBJ2-7,TRBV11-3
ASNAGQGNSYEQY,TRBD1,NA,TRBJ2-7,TRBV10-2
ASSPNRGASTDTQY,NA,NA,TRBJ2-3,TRBV14
ASSQLITDTQY,NA,many,TRBJ2-3,TRBV14
ASSSGSYNSPLH,NA,many,TRBJ1-6,TRBV27
AISGLGGGPNTGELF,TRBD2,NA,TRBJ2-2,TRBV10-3
ASSLVGPRNYGYT,NA,many,TRBJ1-2,TRBV7-2
ASSLGSYNSPLH,NA,many,TRBJ1-6,TRBV7-9
ASSLAVRLDSNTEA,NA,NA,TRBJ2-6,TRBV5-1
ASGSGGSGANVLT,TRBD2,many,TRBJ2-6,TRBV7-9
SAEDRMNTEAF,TRBD1,NA,TRBJ1-1,TRBV20-1
ASSWTGGHYGYT,TRBD1,NA,TRBJ1-2,TRBV19
ASSGTDNTGELF,NA,NA,TRBJ2-2,TRBV9
SASTDRYEQY,NA,NA,TRBJ2-7,TRBV20-1
ASSLDPASSYEQY,NA,NA,TRBJ2-7,TRBV7-2
ASRVRGQGTYEQY,TRBD1,once,TRBJ2-7,TRBV19
SVERGSIDGYT,NA,NA,TRBJ1-2,TRBV29-1
SAPDPVGPGNEQY,NA,NA,TRBJ2-7,TRBV20-1
ASIPGTGDWMDEKLF,TRBD1,many,TRBJ1-4,TRBV25-1
ATSDFGTGFNQPQH,TRBD1,NA,TRBJ1-5,TRBV24-1
ASSSQGLQGRTPGANGLT,NA,NA,TRBJ2-6,TRBV2
ASSYVQGNYEQY,NA,many,TRBJ2-7,TRBV6-5
SARISGGAETQY,TRBD2,NA,TRBJ2-5,TRBV20-1
ASRRTGDCNSPLH,TRBD1,NA,TRBJ1-6,TRBV7-8
ASSLERGRTYEQY,TRBD2,NA,TRBJ2-7,TRBV7-2